Listed here are 29 T cell receptor beta chains from one sample, sequenced in a study of CXCR3-negative and CXCR3-positive naive CD8 T cells. Carrying UMI labels, the TRB cDNA libraries were prepared through 5' RACE. TCRdb reprocessed the 5' RACE reads, keeping one entry per CDR3 protein, no DNA. Across around 50,000 distinct CDR3 sequences, the top ten clones capture 23% of the sample. The material sequenced was memory CD8+ T cells from blood. The receptors here all came from a human donor in good health. Some clones in this sample may be carry-over from other donors' samples.

The chain is built from TRBV6-5 and TRBJ1-1; TCRdb's D call of TRBD1 is untestable without DNA. This CDR3 comprises 15 residues. CDR1 and CDR2 from the germline V gene are MNHEY and SVGAGI. The CDR3 is CASSSGQGGITEAFF.

The chain recombines TRBV7-6 with TRBJ2-1; the TCRdb D gene call, TRBD1, has no DNA to confirm it. The CDR3 sequence is 14 residues long. Germline CDR1 SGHVS, CDR2 FNYEAQ. CDR3 residues: CASSRTGGYNEQFF.

The chain employs TRBV18 and TRBJ1-1. This CDR3 has 15 amino acids. The germline CDR1 and CDR2 sequences are KGHSH and LQKENI. The CDR3 region is CASSLDRVENTEAFF.

This sequence joins TRBV20-1 and TRBJ1-1; TCRdb gives TRBD1 as the D gene, but with no DNA this cannot be confirmed. Germline V lookup: CDR1 DFQATT, CDR2 SNEGSKA (reference sequence). This CDR3 has 12 residues. The CDR3 reads CSARKGDTEAFF.

The chain employs TRBV29-1 and TRBJ1-1; TCRdb reports TRBD1, a call that lacks DNA to check it against. Germline CDR1 is SQVTM and CDR2 is ANQGSEA. This CDR3 region has 13 residues. The CDR3 protein is CSGDDRLNTEAFF.

The chain is built from TRBV7-9 and TRBJ2-1. CDR1 SEHNR and CDR2 FQNEAQ come from the germline V gene (reference sequence). This CDR3 region has 12 residues. CDR3 protein: CASSSTDTEQFF.

The chain carries TRBV28 and TRBJ2-1; without DNA, the TCRdb call of TRBD2 cannot be checked. The CDR3 is made up of 16 amino acids. Germline-derived CDR1 and CDR2 are MDHEN and SYDVKM. Here the CDR3 reads CASTLGLAGLYNEQFF.

The rearrangement links TRBV20-1 to TRBJ2-3; TCRdb's D call of TRBD2 is untestable without DNA. The germline gives CDR1 DFQATT, CDR2 SNEGSKA (reference sequence). The CDR3 is 12 amino acids. The CDR3 spells CSARARPRTQYF.

The chain employs TRBV7-9 and TRBJ1-2; as DNA is missing, the TRBD1 call by TCRdb cannot be tested. The length of the CDR3 is 14 residues. CDR1 is SEHNR and CDR2 is FQNEAQ in the germline V gene (reference sequence). Here the CDR3 reads CASSTSGTAYGYTF.

V is TRBV7-9 and J is TRBJ2-5. In germline, CDR1 is SEHNR, CDR2 FQNEAQ (reference sequence). The CDR3 contains 11 residues. The CDR3 protein is CASSLKETQYF.

The gene calls are TRBV6-2 or TRBV6-3 and TRBJ2-1; TCRdb's assignment of TRBD1 cannot be checked, as there is no DNA. Germline V gene lookup returns CDR1 MNHEY and CDR2 SVGEGT. The CDR3 runs 16 residues. The CDR3 here is CASSYPSRQIYNEQFF.

The rearrangement uses TRBV6-1 and TRBJ1-5. CDR1 MNHNS and CDR2 SASEGT come from the germline V gene. The CDR3 totals 14 residues. CDR3 loop: CASSEGPENQPQHF.

The gene calls are TRBV5-1 and TRBJ2-7. Germline CDR1 reads SGHRS; CDR2 reads YFSETQ. CDR3 length equals 13 residues. The CDR3 is CASSPTGVYEQYF.

The chain joins TRBV25-1 to TRBJ1-2; there is no DNA to check the TCRdb D call of TRBD1. This CDR3 region has 16 residues. CDR1 and CDR2 from the germline V gene are MGHDK and SYGVNS. CDR3 sequence reads: CASSPLWNSNNYGYTF.

The chain has TRBV27 and TRBJ2-7; TCRdb indicates TRBD1, and absent DNA this call remains unverified. Germline V gives CDR1 MNHEY, CDR2 SMNVEV (reference sequence). This CDR3 has 13 residues. The CDR3 loop is CASSPTGSYEQYF.

V and J are TRBV6-5 and TRBJ1-1; lacking DNA, the TRBD1 call made by TCRdb goes unchecked. Germline assignment: CDR1 MNHEY and CDR2 SVGAGI. CDR3 size: 12 residues. The CDR3 sequence: CASRAGQNEAFF.

This chain uses TRBV20-1 with TRBJ2-1. Germline V gene sequence: CDR1 DFQATT, CDR2 SNEGSKA (reference sequence). The CDR3 spans 15 residues. This chain's CDR3 is CSASSGMSSYNEQFF.

The chain carries TRBV5-5 and TRBJ2-3; checking the TCRdb D call of TRBD2 is not possible without DNA. The CDR3 runs 15 residues. Germline V CDR1 and CDR2: SGHKS, YYEKEE (reference sequence). CDR3 sequence reads: CASSLSGFSGDTQYF.

The chain uses TRBV6-1 and TRBJ2-1; TCRdb picks TRBD2, but there is no DNA to check that call. There are 15 residues in the CDR3. CDR1 and CDR2 (germline): MNHNS, SASEGT. CDR3 region: CASSEEREAYNEQFF.

The CDR3 loop reads CSVEILVQGMTGLREQYF. The chain links TRBV29-1 to TRBJ2-7; TCRdb's D call of TRBD2 is untestable without DNA. Germline-derived CDR1 and CDR2 are SQVTM and ANQGSEA. This CDR3 spans 18 amino acids.

V and J are TRBV29-1 and TRBJ2-1. The CDR3 loop spans 12 amino acids. The germline gives CDR1 SQVTM, CDR2 ANQGSEA. This CDR3 reads CSVEELTYEQFF.

The chain joins TRBV29-1 to TRBJ2-7; TCRdb's D gene call, TRBD2, goes unchecked for lack of DNA. The CDR3 is 13 residues long. Germline V lookup: CDR1 SQVTM, CDR2 ANQGSEA. The CDR3 region is CSFRTDSHGEQYF.

This chain links TRBV29-1 with TRBJ1-2; as DNA is missing, the TRBD1 call by TCRdb cannot be tested. Germline-derived CDR1 and CDR2 are SQVTM and ANQGSEA. This CDR3 region has 11 residues. CDR3 loop: CSGQGNYGYTF.

J is TRBJ1-1 and V is TRBV12-2. TRBV12-2 is a documented pseudogene. CDR3 length: 12 amino acids. This chain's CDR3 is CASRLPGREEVF.

V and J are TRBV27 and TRBJ2-7; TCRdb picks TRBD1, but there is no DNA to check that call. Germline V gives CDR1 MNHEY, CDR2 SMNVEV (reference sequence). The CDR3 spans 13 residues. Here the CDR3 reads CASSLQGTYEQYF.

The chain combines TRBV5-1 with TRBJ2-3. This CDR3 is built from 14 residues. The germline V gene encodes CDR1 SGHRS and CDR2 YFSETQ. The CDR3 loop is CASSLVTATDTQYF.

This chain connects TRBV29-1 to TRBJ1-2; there is no DNA to check the TCRdb D call of TRBD1. Germline V gives CDR1 SQVTM, CDR2 ANQGSEA. The CDR3 sequence is 12 residues long. The CDR3 here is CSGGWENYGYTF.

The V gene is TRBV28, the J gene TRBJ2-1; the D gene TCRdb calls, TRBD1, cannot be checked with no DNA. The CDR3 runs 17 residues. Germline CDR1 reads MDHEN; CDR2 reads SYDVKM. CDR3 residues: CASSLSPHRGMDNEQFF.

This sequence joins TRBV29-1 and TRBJ2-1; as DNA is missing, the TRBD1 call by TCRdb cannot be tested. CDR1 is SQVTM and CDR2 is ANQGSEA in the germline V gene. The CDR3 consists of 13 residues. CDR3 in amino acids: CSVAQDIYNEQFF.